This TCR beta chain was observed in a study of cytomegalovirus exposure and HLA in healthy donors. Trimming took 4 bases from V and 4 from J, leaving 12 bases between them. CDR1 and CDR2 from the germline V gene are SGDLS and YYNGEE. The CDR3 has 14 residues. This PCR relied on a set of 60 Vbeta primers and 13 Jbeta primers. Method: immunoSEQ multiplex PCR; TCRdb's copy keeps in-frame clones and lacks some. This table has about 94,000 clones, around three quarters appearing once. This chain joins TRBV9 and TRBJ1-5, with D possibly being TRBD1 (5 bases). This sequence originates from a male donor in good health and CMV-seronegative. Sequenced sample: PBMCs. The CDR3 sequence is CASSRGGVNQPQHF. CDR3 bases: TGTGCCAGCAGCCGCGGGGGGGTGAATCAGCCCCAGCATTTT.